The rows below give T cell receptor beta chains drawn from one sample of a study of blood T cell repertoires in COVID-19. Repertoires were generated with immunoSEQ multiplex PCR, while TCRdb's copy carries only in-frame clones and drops some. Of roughly 190,000 clones listed, 70% to 80% are singletons. Sequenced material: peripheral blood. The receptors originated from a woman in her forties or fifties with active or convalescent COVID-19. The CDR3 runs from the conserved cysteine through the conserved F or W. Each record gives: V gene, J gene, D gene, CDR3 protein. The D gene is left open where the match is weak.

>TRBV5-6|TRBJ2-4|-
CASSLEQRNIQYF
>TRBV30|TRBJ1-2|-
CAWSELNYGYTF
>TRBV30|TRBJ1-6|-
CAWNEGSLNSPLHF
>TRBV27|TRBJ2-7|-
CASSPIREPYEQYF
>TRBV28|TRBJ1-1|TRBD1
CASSFQGARGNTEAFF
>TRBV6-5|TRBJ2-2|-
CASRRGTEGSGELFF
>TRBV19|TRBJ2-1|-
CASSISGNSYNEQFF
>TRBV19|TRBJ1-6|TRBD1
CASNTGTGYSPLHF
>TRBV7-9|TRBJ2-7|TRBD1
CASSLTGGYEQYF
>TRBV7-2|TRBJ2-1|TRBD2
CASSLNGGRVSSYNEQFF
>TRBV9|TRBJ1-2|TRBD1
CASTRQGTGYTF
>TRBV7-9|TRBJ1-3|TRBD1
CASSPKSGTGRSGNTIYF
>TRBV27|TRBJ2-7|-
CASSFGPDSYEQYF
>TRBV5-8|TRBJ1-5|-
CASSKGGSQPQHF
>TRBV4-3|TRBJ2-1|-
CASSQGQFGSEQFF
>TRBV10-3|TRBJ1-1|-
CAIRATENTEAFF
>TRBV20-1|TRBJ2-3|-
CSASVGEGTDTQYF
>TRBV6-2/TRBV6-3|TRBJ2-3|-
CASSSGADTQYF
>TRBV27|TRBJ2-3|-
CASSLTGHPQYTDTQYF
>TRBV5-5|TRBJ2-3|TRBD2
CASSLDAGGATDTQYF
>TRBV9|TRBJ1-2|TRBD1
CASSVVVGTDYGYTF
>TRBV5-1|TRBJ1-3|TRBD1
CASSRDRAGNTIYF
>TRBV19|TRBJ2-2|TRBD1
CASSPGQGTGELFF